The 20 T cell receptor beta chains presented below share a single source sample, sequenced in a study of shared clonotypes between healthy human individuals. Clones were read by immunoSEQ multiplex PCR, and TCRdb kept only the in-frame ones, dropping some. Of some 700,000 clones in the sample, around 90% were seen once. Sequences were obtained from memory CD8+ T cells from PBMCs. Subset denoted: CD45RO+ cells pooled with CCR7-negative TemRA cells. The origin of the receptors is a man between 18 and 29 years old in good health. Some clones in this sample may be carry-over from other donors' samples.

This chain uses TRBV6-4 with TRBJ1-4; TRBD1 agrees at 7 bases. The trim removed 6 bases at V and 8 bases at J, leaving 12 bases unmatched. CDR3 length equals 15 residues. The V gene's germline CDR1 is MRHNA and CDR2 SNTAGT. CDR3 loop: CASRITGASREKLFF. Written as DNA, the CDR3 is TGTGCCAGCAGAATAACAGGGGCGTCGCGGGAAAAACTGTTTTTT.

Comment on this clone: This CDR3 is also generated by other DNA sequences in the sample. CDR3 residues: CASRTGGTDTQYF. CDR3 in DNA: TGTGCCAGTCGCACGGGTGGAACAGATACGCAGTATTTT. The chain employs TRBV27 and TRBJ2-3; D not resolved. V was clipped by 9 bases and J by 3 bases, with 13 bases between them. The germline gives CDR1 MNHEY, CDR2 SMNVEV (reference sequence). CDR3 length: 13 amino acids.

V and J are TRBV11-2 and TRBJ1-2, with TRBD1 as a possible D gene (5 bases). Germline assignment: CDR1 SGHAT and CDR2 FQNNGV. The V gene lost 1 base and the J gene lost 4 bases, with 22 bases spanning the gap. The CDR3 spans 18 residues. The CDR3 here is CASSLGPYRTPGSYGYTF. The CDR3 DNA follows: TGTGCCAGCAGCTTAGGGCCATATCGGACCCCAGGGAGCTATGGCTACACCTTC.

The chain joins TRBV14 to TRBJ1-1, with 8 bases that match TRBD1. Germline V gene sequence: CDR1 SGHDN, CDR2 FVKESK. J was trimmed by 7 bases and V by 0 bases; bases with no gene match: 7. CDR3 length equals 15 residues. The CDR3 region is CASSQEAGGLYEAFF. CDR3 nucleotide sequence: TGTGCCAGCAGCCAAGAAGCAGGGGGCCTCTATGAAGCTTTCTTT.

The chain combines TRBV18 with TRBJ2-1; 9 nucleotides match TRBD2. Germline V lookup: CDR1 KGHSH, CDR2 LQKENI. This CDR3 region has 16 residues. V was clipped by 0 bases and J by 10 bases; unmatched bases: 10. CDR3 bases: TGTGCCAGCTCACCACCGGTTTTAGCGGGAGTATGGGAGCAGTTCTTC. As protein: CASSPPVLAGVWEQFF.

This clone showed up just once. The same CDR3 arises from other DNA sequences in this sample as well. The chain employs TRBV6-5 and TRBJ1-2; D unclear. The V gene's germline CDR1 is MNHEY and CDR2 SVGAGI. Between the trimmed V and J ends, which lost 2 bases and 3 bases, there was a span of 7 bases. The CDR3 consists of 13 residues. CDR3 in amino acids: CASSYTGDYGYTF. The CDR3, as DNA: TGTGCCAGCAGTTACACGGGTGACTATGGCTACACCTTC.

The rearrangement links TRBV18 to TRBJ2-7; D perhaps matches TRBD2 (5 bases). Germline loops: CDR1 KGHSH, CDR2 LQKENI. There are 16 residues in the CDR3. The V and J ends lost 3 bases and 5 bases respectively, with 20 bases between them. This chain's CDR3 is CASSPSKGMRVDEQYF. The CDR3 DNA reads TGTGCCAGCTCACCCTCGAAGGGAATGCGGGTAGACGAGCAGTACTTC.

The chain carries TRBV18 and TRBJ2-5; the match to TRBD2 covers 8 bases. The J call may be incorrect, as the DNA end agrees better with TRBJ2-7. This CDR3 spans 16 amino acids. In germline, CDR1 is KGHSH, CDR2 LQKENI. CDR3 sequence reads: CASSPPEEREYNEQYF. Here the CDR3 DNA reads TGTGCCAGCTCACCACCGGAAGAGCGGGAGTATAACGAGCAGTACTTC.

The V gene is TRBV27, the J gene TRBJ2-5; possible D gene TRBD2, 5 bases. From germline, CDR1 is MNHEY and CDR2 SMNVEV (reference sequence). This CDR3 spans 12 amino acids. V was pared by 5 bases and J by 7 bases, with 11 bases between. The CDR3 DNA is TGTGCCAGCAGTGGGGAGAGTGGGACCCAGTACTTC. Amino acid sequence: CASSGESGTQYF.

This clone was detected only a few times. This sample includes further DNA sequences coding for the same CDR3. This rearrangement joins TRBV19 to TRBJ2-3; possible D gene TRBD2, 6 bases. Trimming took 4 bases from V and 7 from J, leaving 6 bases between them. Germline V lookup: CDR1 LNHDA, CDR2 SQIVND (reference sequence). There are 11 residues in the CDR3. CDR3 DNA sequence: TGTGCCAGTAGTAGGGACTATACGCAGTATTTT. Translated: CASSRDYTQYF. Based on the CDR3 plus reference TRBV19 and TRBJ2-3, the full variable domain is DGGITQSPKYLFRKEGQNVTLSCEQNLNHDAMYWYRQDPGQGLRLIYYSQIVNDFQKGDIAEGYSVSREKKESFPLTVTSAQKNPTAFYLCASSRDYTQYFGPGTRLTVL.

This chain joins TRBV7-3 and TRBJ1-1, with D hard to call. This CDR3 has 14 residues. The V end lost 6 bases, the J end lost 2 bases, and 13 bases lay between the germline ends. Germline lookup yields CDR1 SGHTA and CDR2 FQGTGA. The CDR3 coding sequence is TGTGCCAGCAGTTCTTGGACGGGAAACACTGAAGCTTTCTTT. This gives the protein CASSSWTGNTEAFF.

V gene TRBV7-4 combines with J gene TRBJ1-5; D remains ambiguous. Trimming shortened V by 0 bases and J by 2 bases, and 14 bases separated the two germline ends. The V gene's germline CDR1 is SGHVT and CDR2 SQSDAQ. This CDR3 is built from 17 residues. Here the CDR3 reads CASSLAPKTFRNQPQHF. In DNA, the CDR3 is TGTGCCAGCAGCTTAGCTCCCAAGACCTTTCGCAATCAGCCCCAGCATTTT.

This clone has only a few counts. The sample has other DNA sequences that encode this CDR3 too. The rearrangement uses TRBV7-9 and TRBJ2-2; D unresolved. CDR1 and CDR2 from the germline V gene are SEHNR and FQNEAQ (reference sequence). V was shortened by 5 bases and J by 0 bases, with 4 bases between the two germline ends. The CDR3 extends over 13 amino acids. The CDR3 loop is CASSPTNTGELFF. The CDR3 coding sequence is TGTGCCAGCAGCCCTACGAACACCGGGGAGCTGTTTTTT.

This chain joins TRBV14 and TRBJ2-7; 7 bases agree with TRBD2. Trimming removed 2 bases from V and 5 bases from J; junction bases left unmatched: 9. Germline values: CDR1 SGHDN, CDR2 FVKESK. The CDR3 loop spans 15 amino acids. The CDR3 nucleotides are TGTGCCAGCAGCCAACTAGCGGCAGCCTCGAACGAGCAGTACTTC. Protein sequence: CASSQLAAASNEQYF.

The rearrangement links TRBV5-6 to TRBJ2-1; 11 bases map to TRBD2. The CDR3 is 15 residues long. J lost 5 bases, V lost 4 bases, and 5 bases had no gene match. The V gene's germline CDR1 is SGHDT and CDR2 YYEEEE. The CDR3 protein is CASSPGTSGHNEQFF. CDR3 in DNA: TGTGCCAGCAGCCCAGGGACTAGCGGACACAATGAGCAGTTCTTC.

The rearrangement joins TRBV28 to TRBJ2-7, with 12 bases identical to TRBD1. CDR3 length: 15 residues. Germline-derived CDR1 and CDR2 are MDHEN and SYDVKM. With 5 bases clipped from V and 4 bases from J, the junction kept 6 bases outside the gene matches. CDR3 loop: CASSQGQGARYEQYF. CDR3 DNA: TGTGCCAGCAGTCAGGGACAGGGGGCTCGGTACGAGCAGTACTTC.

This chain uses TRBV7-3 with TRBJ1-6; D may be TRBD1 (6 bases). Trimming removed 7 bases at V and 15 bases at J, with 37 bases between. CDR3 length equals 19 residues. The V gene's germline CDR1 is SGHTA and CDR2 FQGTGA. CDR3 nucleotide sequence: TGTGCCAGCATCCGACTGAACATCAACAGGGTTGAGCCCTCTCGGTACCTCCACTTT. This translates into CASIRLNINRVEPSRYLHF.

V is TRBV6-5 and J is TRBJ1-1; no reliable D call. The CDR3 extends over 13 amino acids. V lost 6 bases and J 1 base, leaving 9 bases between the germline ends. Germline V gene data show CDR1 as MNHEY and CDR2 as SVGAGI. CDR3 in DNA: TGTGCCAGCAGCTTGGCAGGGAACACTGAAGCTTTCTTT. This gives the protein CASSLAGNTEAFF.

In nucleotides, the CDR3 is TGTGCCAGCAGCTTAGCGCCTTCCGTAGCGGGAGGACTGGGCGATGAGCAGTTCTTC. Encoded protein: CASSLAPSVAGGLGDEQFF. V usage is TRBV7-6 and J usage is TRBJ2-1, with 10 bases fitting TRBD2. Germline CDR1 is SGHVS and CDR2 is FNYEAQ. The CDR3 sequence is 19 residues long. The trim removed 0 bases at V and 8 bases at J, leaving 16 bases unmatched.

The chain employs TRBV5-1 and TRBJ2-7, with 12 bases fitting TRBD2. V lost 5 bases, J lost 4 bases, and 7 bases stayed unmatched. Germline values: CDR1 SGHRS, CDR2 YFSETQ. The CDR3 contains 15 residues. The CDR3 DNA follows: TGCGCCAGCAGAACAAGACTAGCGGGAGAGTACGAGCAGTACTTC. This sequence encodes CASRTRLAGEYEQYF.